This T cell receptor (beta chain) was observed in a study of OX40 agonist ivuxolimab in advanced cancers. Germline-derived CDR1 and CDR2 are SGHTA and FQGTGA. V trimming: 2 bases; J trimming: 3 bases; junction bases outside the gene matches: 7. The CDR3 length is 16 residues. This table comes from immunoSEQ multiplex PCR, and its TCRdb copy is limited to in-frame clones, with some not included. The table shows 50,000 to 70,000 clones, with roughly 85% occurring only once. The clonotype comes from an adult with an advanced solid tumor such as melanoma, head and neck, liver or kidney cancer. The chain combines TRBV7-3 with TRBJ2-1, with 7 nucleotides matching TRBD2. Sequenced here: CD4+ or CD8+ T cells sorted from blood, sampled in a trial of the OX40 agonist ivuxolimab. CDR3 DNA: TGTGCCAGCAGCTTAGAGGGCGGGAGCGGCTACAATGAGCAGTTCTTC. Residues: CASSLEGGSGYNEQFF.